This T cell receptor beta chain is from a study of T cell responses to AZD1222 COVID-19 vaccine. Study-wide findings and caveats: Increased Spike-specific TCR breadth and depth were observed after two AZD1222 doses.

Concerning this clone itself: Its antigen is undetermined.

Repertoires were generated with immunoSEQ multiplex PCR, while TCRdb's copy carries only in-frame clones and drops some. The top ten hold about 1% of the sample, which has approximately 220,000 clones, 85% to 95% seen once. The sequence came from an adult in good health. The sequencing here drew on peripheral blood, taken on day 0 of MenACWY control vaccination.

The CDR3 is CASRAAGAYNSPLHF. The CDR3 DNA follows: TGTGCCAGTAGGGCCGCGGGCGCCTATAATTCACCCCTCCACTTT. The chain recombines TRBV19 with TRBJ1-6; D gene unclear. V was cut by 6 bases and J by 2 bases, with 11 bases left in between. Germline V gives CDR1 LNHDA, CDR2 SQIVND (reference sequence). The CDR3 totals 15 residues.